This T cell receptor (beta chain) is drawn from a study of CD8+ T cells in alopecia areata. As to this clone: Its antigen is as yet unknown.

Germline assignment: CDR1 SNHLY and CDR2 FYNNEI. This CDR3 has 19 residues. Trimming removed 7 bases from V and 2 bases from J, with 30 bases in between. It was cDNA, reverse transcribed from extracted RNA, that served as the sequencing template. The assay was immunoSEQ multiplex PCR, and TCRdb's table has in-frame clones only and misses some. The data contain around 160,000 clones, about 89% of them singletons. Whole-study results and caveats: Scalp data also include sequences from resident alphabeta T cells of normal skin. Lesional scalp, notably in alopecia totalis/universalis, had clonality above that of normal scalp.

The J gene is TRBJ2-7, the V gene TRBV2; D is uncertain. The TCR comes from a human donor with alopecia areata. The sample consisted of CD8+ T cells sorted from blood, taken at week 0. The CDR3 DNA sequence: TGTGCCAGCACGCGTCGTCCCGAGGTCTACTGGGCAAAGCCCTACGAGCAGTACTTC. It codes for CASTRRPEVYWAKPYEQYF.